This T cell receptor (beta chain) was documented in a study of T cells after yellow fever vaccination (dated by TCRdb to about 2019). Background on the whole study: Libraries from fractions with low cell numbers were prepared with the SMART-Seq v4 Ultra Low Input RNA kit. Two healthy male donors made up the cohort, one aged 18 to 30 years and the other aged 30 to 40 years. To follow T-cell clones before and after primary and booster YFV17D yellow fever vaccination, bulk TCR alpha and beta repertoires were sequenced over time. Blood samples were taken at several timepoints before and after primary and secondary immunization, and bulk PBMC replicates and cell subsets were isolated.

The CDR3 has 16 amino acids, counting the end cysteine and phenylalanine. Just CDR3 DNA is preserved here, 48 bases in frame from base 1. The junction carries 13 bases between V and J, which are trimmed by 4 bases and 0 bases respectively. CDR1 and CDR2, per the germline V gene, are SGHRS and YFSETQ. Sequencing was carried out with an Illumina NovaSeq 6000. TCR cDNA was made using 5'RACE template switching, a step that added a universal primer site and unique molecular identifiers. Priming of cDNA synthesis was performed from both the TCR alpha and TCR beta constant segments. Libraries were amplified in two PCR steps, with sample barcodes and sequencing adapters added in the second step. Sequencing of libraries was performed on Illumina HiSeq 2500 (2x100 bp) or NovaSeq (2x150 bp). The original methods were these. Demultiplexing of reads and collapsing into UMI consensus sequences were performed with MIGEC, and V(D)J alignment was carried out with MiXCR. Vaccine-responding clonotypes were defined with edgeR using replicate PBMC samples, requiring FDR below 0.01 and a log2 fold change above 5 up to day 15. Each bulk clonotype was labeled CD4 or CD8 based on which sequenced repertoire, CD4 or CD8, contained the clonotype at higher abundance. TCRdb reworked the public reads: Q25 trimming with fastp, MiXCR clone assembly, productive beta chains retained. Every CDR3 protein is listed once, alongside the most common genes and DNA of its rows. In this record, the V and J calls reflect TCRdb's handling and not the investigators' own analysis. Recorded for this sample are 280,000 or so distinct CDR3 sequences; 7.5% to 9% of them occurred a single time. The leading ten clones occupy around 3.4% of the sample.

This clonotype has only a few counts. Which antigen it targets is not known. No much larger clonotype is one base removed from it; base qualities were not supplied. The investigation overall reported the following: Compared with the primary T-cell response, the secondary T-cell response was weaker but faster, peaking on day 5 rather than day 15. A small fraction of clonotypes appeared in both the CD4 and CD8 compartments, likely as a result of convergent recombination. Computational filtering was required because FACS-sorted repertoires could contain abundant contaminating clonotypes from the bulk population. Most clones expanded after primary vaccination were re-detected after the booster (around 96% of CD4 and around 86% of CD8), suggesting broad memory maintenance. Because only a couple of donors were included in the study, the extent to which the findings can be generalized is limited.

Reading the label with the study, this specimen's treatment or condition is: live attenuated yellow fever vaccine strain. A standard Ficoll-Paque protocol was used to isolate PBMCs from peripheral blood. CD4 and CD8 T-cell fractions were isolated with Dynabeads CD4 and CD8 positive selection kits. TriZol was used to extract RNA from bulk PBMCs, CD4 and CD8 fractions, and dextramer-positive and dextramer-negative fractions. Sequenced material: CD4+ T cells sorted from PBMCs, taken 5 days after the yellow fever booster vaccination. The sequence is built from TRBV5-1 and TRBJ2-2, with the D call perhaps TRBD1 or TRBD2, each one matching 5 bases. The source is a man between 18 and 29 years old who received the YFV17D yellow fever vaccine. The CDR3 here reads CASSPPWGTNTGELFF. The sequence in DNA is TGCGCCAGCAGCCCCCCGTGGGGGACGAACACCGGGGAGCTGTTTTTT.